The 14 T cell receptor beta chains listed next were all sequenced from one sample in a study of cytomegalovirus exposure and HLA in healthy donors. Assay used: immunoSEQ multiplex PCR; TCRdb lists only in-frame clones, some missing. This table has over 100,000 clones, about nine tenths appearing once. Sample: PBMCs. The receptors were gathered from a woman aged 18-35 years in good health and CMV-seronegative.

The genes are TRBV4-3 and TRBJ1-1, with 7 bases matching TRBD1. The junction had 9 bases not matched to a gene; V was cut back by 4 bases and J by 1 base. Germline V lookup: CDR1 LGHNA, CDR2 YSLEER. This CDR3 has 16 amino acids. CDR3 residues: CASSPRDRSSNTEAFF. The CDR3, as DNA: TGCGCCAGCAGCCCCCGGGACAGATCCTCGAACACTGAAGCTTTCTTT.

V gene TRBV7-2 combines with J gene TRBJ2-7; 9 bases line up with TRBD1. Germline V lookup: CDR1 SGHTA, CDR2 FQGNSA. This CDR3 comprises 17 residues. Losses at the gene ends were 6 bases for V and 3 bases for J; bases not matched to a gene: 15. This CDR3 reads CASSVQGALGSGYEQYF. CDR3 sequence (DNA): TGTGCCAGCAGTGTACAGGGGGCCTTAGGATCTGGCTACGAGCAGTACTTC.

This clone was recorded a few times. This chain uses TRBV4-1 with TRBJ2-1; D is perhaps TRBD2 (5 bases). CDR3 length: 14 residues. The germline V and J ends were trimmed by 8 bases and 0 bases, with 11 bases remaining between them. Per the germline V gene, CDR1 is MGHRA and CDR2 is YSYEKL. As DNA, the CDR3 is TGCGCCAGCGGGAAAGGGAGCTCCTACAATGAGCAGTTCTTC. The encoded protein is CASGKGSSYNEQFF.

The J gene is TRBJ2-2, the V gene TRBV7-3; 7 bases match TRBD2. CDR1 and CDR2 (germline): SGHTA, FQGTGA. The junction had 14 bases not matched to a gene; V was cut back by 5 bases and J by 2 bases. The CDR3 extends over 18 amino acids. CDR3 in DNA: TGTGCCAGCAGCCCCTTGGAGCGGGACCGCCTTAACACCGGGGAGCTGTTTTTT. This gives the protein CASSPLERDRLNTGELFF.

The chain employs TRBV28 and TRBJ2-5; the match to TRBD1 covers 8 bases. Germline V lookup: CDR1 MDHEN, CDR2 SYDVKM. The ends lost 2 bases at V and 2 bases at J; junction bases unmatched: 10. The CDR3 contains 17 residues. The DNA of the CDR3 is TGTGCCAGCAGTTTAGGGATCGGGACAGGTCAACAAGAGACCCAGTACTTC. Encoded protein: CASSLGIGTGQQETQYF.

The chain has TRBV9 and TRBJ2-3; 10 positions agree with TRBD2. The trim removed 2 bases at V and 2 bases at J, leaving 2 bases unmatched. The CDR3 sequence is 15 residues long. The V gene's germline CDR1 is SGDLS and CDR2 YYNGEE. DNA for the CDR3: TGTGCCAGCAGCGTTAGCGGGGGGAACACAGATACGCAGTATTTT. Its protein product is CASSVSGGNTDTQYF.

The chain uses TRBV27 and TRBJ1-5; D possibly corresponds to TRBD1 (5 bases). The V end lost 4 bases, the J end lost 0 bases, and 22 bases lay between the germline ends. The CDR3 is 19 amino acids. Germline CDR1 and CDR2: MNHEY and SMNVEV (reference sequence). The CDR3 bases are TGTGCCAGCAGTTCTTACAGTTTCATAGGGGACTATAGCAATCAGCCCCAGCATTTT. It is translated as CASSSYSFIGDYSNQPQHF.

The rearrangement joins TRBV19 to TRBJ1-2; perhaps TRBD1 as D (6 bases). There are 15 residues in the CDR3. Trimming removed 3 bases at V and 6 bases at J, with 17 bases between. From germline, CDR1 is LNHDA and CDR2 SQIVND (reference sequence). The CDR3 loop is CASSIGQGRVDGYTF. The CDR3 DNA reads TGTGCCAGTAGTATCGGGCAGGGGAGGGTAGATGGCTACACCTTC.

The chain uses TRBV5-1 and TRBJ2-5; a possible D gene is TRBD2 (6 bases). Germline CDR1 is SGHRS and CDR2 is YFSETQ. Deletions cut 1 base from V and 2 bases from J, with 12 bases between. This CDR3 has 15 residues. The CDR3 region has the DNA TGCGCCAGCAGCTTGAGGTTAGCGGAGCAAGAGACCCAGTACTTC. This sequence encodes CASSLRLAEQETQYF.

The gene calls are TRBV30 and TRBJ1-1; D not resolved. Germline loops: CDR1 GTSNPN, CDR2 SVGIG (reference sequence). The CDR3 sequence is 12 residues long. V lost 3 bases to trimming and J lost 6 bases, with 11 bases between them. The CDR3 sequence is CAWSLFGAEAFF. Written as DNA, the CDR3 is TGTGCCTGGAGCTTGTTTGGAGCTGAAGCTTTCTTT.

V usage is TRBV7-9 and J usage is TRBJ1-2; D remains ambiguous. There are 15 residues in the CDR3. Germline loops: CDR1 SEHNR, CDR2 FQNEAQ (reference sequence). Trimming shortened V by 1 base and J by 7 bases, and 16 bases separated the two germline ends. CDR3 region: CASSLEIPQVGGYTF. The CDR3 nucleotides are TGTGCCAGCAGCTTAGAAATCCCTCAGGTCGGTGGCTACACCTTC.

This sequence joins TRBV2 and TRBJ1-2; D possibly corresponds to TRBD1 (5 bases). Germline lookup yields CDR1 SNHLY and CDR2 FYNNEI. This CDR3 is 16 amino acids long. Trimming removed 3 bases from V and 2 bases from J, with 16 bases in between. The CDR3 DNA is TGTGCCAGCAGTGATGAAGGGGCGCTTCTGAACTATGGCTACACCTTC. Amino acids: CASSDEGALLNYGYTF.

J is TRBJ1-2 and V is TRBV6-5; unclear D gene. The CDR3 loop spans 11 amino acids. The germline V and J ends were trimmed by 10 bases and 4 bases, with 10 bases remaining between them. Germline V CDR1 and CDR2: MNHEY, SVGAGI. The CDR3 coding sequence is TGTGCCATCGGAGGTTCCTATGGCTACACCTTC. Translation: CAIGGSYGYTF.

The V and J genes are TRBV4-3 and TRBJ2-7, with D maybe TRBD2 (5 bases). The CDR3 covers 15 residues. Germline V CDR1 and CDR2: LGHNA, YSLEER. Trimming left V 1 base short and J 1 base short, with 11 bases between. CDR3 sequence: CASSQVYGESYEQYF. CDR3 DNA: TGCGCCAGCAGCCAAGTATACGGGGAGTCCTACGAGCAGTACTTC.